This passage covers 15 T cell receptor beta chains from one sample sequenced in a study of regulatory T cells in long-lasting Graves disease. Library construction for TCR beta used iRepertoire HTBI primers and Arm-PCR of CDR3 regions. TCRdb independently ran MiXCR on the multiplex PCR reads; one entry per CDR3 protein. In the table there are roughly 560,000 distinct CDR3 sequences, 12% of which are singletons. The time point here: newly diagnosed GD, antithyroid drugs for less than 3 months. From PBMCs, RNA was extracted and then used to make the TCR library. These data also featured in a second study, about T cells in Graves' hyperthyroidism and ophthalmopathy.

This material consisted of peripheral blood mononuclear cells (PBMCs), taken at new diagnosis, from a patient treated with antithyroid drugs. These receptors were taken from a woman aged 25 to 39 with Graves disease.

The chain employs TRBV5-6 and TRBJ2-1, with 8 bases matching TRBD1. Per germline, CDR1 SGHDT and CDR2 YYEEEE. The CDR3 extends over 16 amino acids. J gave up 5 bases and V 4 bases, and 11 bases lay outside the gene matches. DNA of the CDR3: TGTGCCAGCAGCCTACTTGGACAGGGAAACAACAATGAGCAGTTCTTC. This gives the protein CASSLLGQGNNNEQFF.

This clonotype came up many times. The chain uses TRBV28 and TRBJ2-5; D is unresolved. Trimming stripped 7 bases from V and 2 bases from J, with 17 bases between. The CDR3 is 15 residues long. Looked up from germline, CDR1 is MDHEN and CDR2 is SYDVKM. CDR3 sequence reads: CASISPSAGQETQYF. For the CDR3, the DNA is TGTGCCAGCATCTCCCCGAGCGCCGGGCAAGAGACCCAGTACTTC.

This clonotype was detected ten times or more. J is TRBJ2-3 and V is TRBV29-1, with TRBD1 as a possible D gene (6 bases). The CDR3 contains 13 residues. Per the germline V gene, CDR1 is SQVTM and CDR2 is ANQGSEA. The V and J ends lost 7 bases and 1 base respectively, with 12 bases between them. The CDR3 region has the DNA TGCAGCGGGCGACAGGAACGCACAGATACGCAGTATTTT. Encoded protein: CSGRQERTDTQYF.

This clonotype showed up many times. The chain couples TRBV6-1 to TRBJ1-5; no clear D gene. The germline CDR1 and CDR2 sequences are MNHNS and SASEGT. V lost 4 bases to trimming and J lost 0 bases, with 7 bases between them. The CDR3 is 14 amino acids. This chain's CDR3 is CASSGRYSNQPQHF. The DNA of the CDR3 is TGTGCCAGCAGTGGGCGGTATAGCAATCAGCCCCAGCATTTT.

This clonotype was counted at least ten times. V and J are TRBV2 and TRBJ2-2; D unresolved. From germline, CDR1 is SNHLY and CDR2 FYNNEI. The V end lost 5 bases, the J end lost 1 base, and 11 bases lay between the germline ends. The CDR3 has 15 residues. CDR3 sequence: CASSPSPRNTGELFF. CDR3 sequence (DNA): TGTGCCAGCAGTCCAAGCCCGAGGAACACCGGGGAGCTGTTTTTT.

This clonotype was detected ten times or more. V and J are TRBV28 and TRBJ2-7; 10 bases are shared with TRBD2. J gave up 5 bases and V 3 bases, and 10 bases lay outside the gene matches. CDR3 size: 16 residues. Germline-derived CDR1 and CDR2 are MDHEN and SYDVKM. The CDR3 is CASSLLLAGVVNEQYF. DNA of the CDR3: TGTGCCAGCAGTTTGCTCCTAGCGGGAGTTGTGAACGAGCAGTACTTC.

This clonotype showed up just a few times. This chain joins TRBV29-1 and TRBJ2-2; the D gene is possibly TRBD1 (6 bases). Germline V gene data show CDR1 as SQVTM and CDR2 as ANQGSEA. This CDR3 region has 14 residues. The V end lost 7 bases, the J end lost 1 base, and 13 bases lay between the germline ends. CDR3 sequence: CSAQGSLNTGELFF. The DNA of the CDR3 is TGCAGCGCTCAGGGGAGTCTGAACACCGGGGAGCTGTTTTTT.

In this sample, this clonotype turned up a few times. The chain recombines TRBV6-4 with TRBJ2-3, with 11 bases that match TRBD2. The end of the DNA aligns better with TRBJ2-1, so the J call may be wrong. CDR1 and CDR2 from the germline V gene are MRHNA and SNTAGT. The CDR3 contains 15 residues. CDR3 in DNA: TGTGCCAGCAGTCTCAAACTAGCGGGGGTCGATGAGCAGTTCTTC. Amino acid sequence: CASSLKLAGVDEQFF.

V usage is TRBV7-3 and J usage is TRBJ2-3; 7 bases match TRBD1. CDR3 length: 14 residues. Trimming cost V 4 bases and J 6 bases; bases outside gene matches: 7. Germline loops: CDR1 SGHTA, CDR2 FQGTGA. CDR3 in amino acids: CASSSGTEGDTQYF. The CDR3, as DNA: TGTGCCAGCAGCTCCGGGACAGAAGGCGATACGCAGTATTTT.

This clonotype has a handful of counts. The rearrangement uses TRBV19 and TRBJ2-5; maybe TRBD1 (6 bases). The CDR3 consists of 17 residues. The germline V gene has CDR1 LNHDA and CDR2 SQIVND (reference sequence). V was pared by 3 bases and J by 6 bases, with 23 bases between. CDR3: CASSIVGAGVGEKTQYF. Written as DNA, the CDR3 is TGTGCCAGTAGTATTGTGGGGGCAGGAGTGGGGGAGAAGACCCAGTACTTC.

In its sample, this clonotype was seen many times. DNA for the CDR3: TGTGCCAGCAGCCCGCGTCCAAGCACAGATACGCAGTATTTT. Its translation is CASSPRPSTDTQYF. The rearrangement links TRBV9 to TRBJ2-3; D uncertain. This CDR3 contains 14 residues. Between the trimmed V and J ends, which lost 4 bases and 0 bases, there was a span of 9 bases. Per germline, CDR1 SGDLS and CDR2 YYNGEE.

This clonotype was seen a few times. The V call is TRBV25-1, the J call TRBJ1-1; D remains unclear. Trimming removed 6 bases at V and 8 bases at J, with 10 bases between. The CDR3 has 11 amino acids. Germline V gene data show CDR1 as MGHDK and CDR2 as SYGVNS. CDR3: CASRNLQEAFF. CDR3 bases: TGTGCCAGCAGAAATTTACAAGAAGCTTTCTTT. The complete variable domain, with remaining parts taken from reference TRBV25-1 and TRBJ1-1, reads EADIYQTPRYLVIGTGKKITLECSQTMGHDKMYWYQQDPGMELHLIHYSYGVNSTEKGDLSSESTVSRIRTEHFPLTLESARPSHTSQYLCASRNLQEAFFGQGTRLTVV.

This clonotype was seen ten or more times. In DNA, the CDR3 is TGTGCCAGCAGCTTAGAGGGAACTAGCCCCTCGGTCGAGCAGTACTTC. The encoded protein is CASSLEGTSPSVEQYF. The genes are TRBV13 and TRBJ2-7; weak D call: TRBD2 (6 bases). The V gene's germline CDR1 is PRHDT and CDR2 FYEKMQ (reference sequence). The CDR3 totals 16 residues. Between the trimmed V and J ends, which lost 1 base and 6 bases, there was a span of 19 bases.

This clonotype was recorded at least ten times. The chain joins TRBV28 to TRBJ2-3; D not resolved. The ends were cut back, 6 bases at V and 2 bases at J, with 21 bases in the middle. The length of the CDR3 is 17 residues. CDR1 and CDR2 (germline): MDHEN, SYDVKM. The CDR3 loop is CASSFSPGLEDTDTQYF. For the CDR3, the DNA is TGTGCCAGCAGCTTTAGCCCAGGCCTTGAGGACACAGATACGCAGTATTTT. Filled out from reference TRBV28 and TRBJ2-3, the complete variable domain reads DVKVTQSSRYLVKRTGEKVFLECVQDMDHENMFWYRQDPGLGLRLIYFSYDVKMKEKGDIPEGYSVSREKKERFSLILESASTNQTSMYLCASSFSPGLEDTDTQYFGPGTRLTVL.

The chain couples TRBV4-1 to TRBJ1-1, with D unclear. CDR3 length: 15 amino acids. V dropped 1 base and J dropped 1 base, with 10 bases sitting between them. Germline CDR1 MGHRA, CDR2 YSYEKL. CDR3 coding DNA: TGCGCCAGCAGCCAAGGTGCAGGAGGGAACACTGAAGCTTTCTTT. It is translated as CASSQGAGGNTEAFF.